Here is one T cell receptor (beta chain) with its context. Antigen specificity is unknown. cDNA synthesis used the whole RNA isolate, giving expressed TCRB sequences. Clones were read by immunoSEQ multiplex PCR, and TCRdb kept only the in-frame ones, dropping some. The table shows hundreds of thousands of clones, with around 15% occurring only once. The V gene's germline CDR1 is SGHRS and CDR2 YFSETQ. This CDR3 is built from 16 residues. V dropped 3 bases and J dropped 4 bases, with 19 bases sitting between them. This sample was included in a study of beta chain features in type 1 diabetes. Study findings and constraints: The question of HLA type influencing TCRB rearrangement was one that remained unresolved here. Across all four CD4+ subsets, people with type 1 diabetes showed modestly shorter TCRB CDR3s.

The receptor comes from a man aged 25 to 40 with type 1 diabetes. Sequencing was carried out using naive CD4+ T cells from blood. The rearrangement uses TRBV5-1 and TRBJ1-1, with D possibly being TRBD1 (6 bases). Here the CDR3 DNA reads TGCGCCAGCAGCTCGAGCCTGCAGGGGCACGGCACTGAAGCTTTCTTT. It translates to CASSSSLQGHGTEAFF. Full variable domain (missing parts from reference TRBV5-1 and TRBJ1-1): KAGVTQTPRYLIKTRGQQVTLSCSPISGHRSVSWYQQTPGQGLQFLFEYFSETQRNKGNFPGRFSGRQFSNSRSEMNVSTLELGDSALYLCASSSSLQGHGTEAFFGQGTRLTVV.